Following are 24 T cell receptor beta chains from one sample sequenced in a study of molecular identifiers for immune sequencing clone quantification. TCRdb reanalysed the PCR reads using MiXCR and keeps one entry per CDR3 protein. The sample lists some 70,000 distinct CDR3 sequences; around 18% were seen once. The sample taken for sequencing was naive CD8+ T cells from blood, with Jurkat cell RNA spiked in. The subset denotes: FACS-sorted CD8+CD4-CCR7+CD45RA+ naive T cells. The receptors derive from a human donor in good health. Some libraries in this study had Jurkat cell RNA spiked in.

This clonotype was counted ten times or more. The chain employs TRBV18 and TRBJ2-6; 10 positions match TRBD1. The CDR3 runs 19 residues. Germline lookup yields CDR1 KGHSH and CDR2 LQKENI. Trimming at V came to 6 bases and at J to 0 bases, leaving 11 bases not matched to a gene. As DNA, the CDR3 is TGTGCCAGCTCGCGGACAGGACAGGGGGATGCCTCTGGGGCCAACGTCCTGACTTTC. Protein product: CASSRTGQGDASGANVLTF.

About this clonotype: Since a much larger clone is just one base distant, this may be a read error. This chain links TRBV11-1 with TRBJ2-7; TRBD2 aligns across 9 bases. The CDR3 totals 15 residues. CDR1 is SGHAT, CDR2 FQDESV, per germline (reference sequence). This chain's CDR3 is CASSFQAGGGYEQHF. The CDR3, as DNA: TGTGCCAGCAGCTTCCAAGCGGGAGGTGGCTACGAGCAGCACTTC.

This clonotype has only one observation. Because it lacks the conserved phenylalanine or tryptophan at the end, this CDR3 is likely a read error. This sequence joins TRBV5-6 and TRBJ2-7; 8 bases agree with TRBD1. The CDR3 extends over 13 amino acids. Germline lookup yields CDR1 SGHDT and CDR2 YYEEEE. The ends lost 3 bases at V and 6 bases at J; junction bases unmatched: 5. The CDR3 loop is CASSYQGAGEQYL. The CDR3 DNA is TGTGCCAGCAGCTACCAGGGGGCTGGCGAGCAGTACCTC.

In this sample, this clonotype turned up many times. The chain links TRBV20-1 to TRBJ2-4, with a possible D match to TRBD2 (6 bases). CDR1 DFQATT and CDR2 SNEGSKA come from the germline V gene (reference sequence). Trimming removed 0 bases at V and 5 bases at J, with 11 bases between. The CDR3 has 14 amino acids. This chain's CDR3 is CSARDREPENIQYF. The CDR3 nucleotides read TGCAGTGCTAGAGATCGGGAGCCCGAAAACATTCAGTACTTC.

This clonotype was recorded at least ten times. The J gene is TRBJ1-5, the V gene TRBV6-6, with D unresolved. The CDR3 totals 12 residues. Germline V lookup: CDR1 MNHNY, CDR2 SVGAGI (reference sequence). Trimming stripped 0 bases from V and 5 bases from J, with 2 bases between. The CDR3 sequence: CASSYSDQPQHF. The CDR3 DNA sequence: TGTGCCAGCAGTTACTCGGATCAGCCCCAGCATTTT.

Ten or more counts support this clonotype. The chain recombines TRBV6-6 with TRBJ2-1; the D gene is possibly TRBD2 (5 bases). Per germline, CDR1 MNHNY and CDR2 SVGAGI (reference sequence). V lost 0 bases to trimming and J lost 1 base, with 10 bases between them. The CDR3 totals 16 residues. CDR3 amino acids: CASSYSIQRSYNEQFF. In nucleotides, the CDR3 is TGTGCCAGCAGTTACTCGATCCAGCGGTCCTACAATGAGCAGTTCTTC.

The chain employs TRBV6-5 and TRBJ2-1; 7 nucleotides match TRBD2. V lost 5 bases, J lost 9 bases, and 13 bases stayed unmatched. The CDR3 is 15 amino acids. CDR1 is MNHEY, CDR2 SVGAGI, per germline. This CDR3 is CASSLLVTPGGEQFF. The CDR3 region has the DNA TGTGCCAGCAGTCTACTCGTAACACCGGGGGGTGAGCAGTTCTTC.

In regard to this clonotype: Just one base apart from a much larger clone, this may be a read error. V usage is TRBV15 and J usage is TRBJ2-1; D uncertain. The CDR3 loop spans 19 amino acids. Trimming pared 0 bases from V and 0 bases from J, leaving 18 bases between. Per the germline V gene, CDR1 is LNHNV and CDR2 is YYDKDF (reference sequence). CDR3 nucleotides: TGTGCCACCAGCAGAGATCCCCTCCTGGTGGGAAGCTCCTACAATGAGCAGTTCTTC. It specifies CATSRDPLLVGSSYNEQFF.

V usage is TRBV5-6 and J usage is TRBJ2-7; D call uncertain. CDR1 is SGHDT, CDR2 YYEEEE, per germline. The CDR3 length is 11 residues. V was trimmed by 5 bases and J by 11 bases, leaving 14 bases between them. The CDR3, as DNA: TGTGCCAGCAGGTATGGGCTTGAGGAGTACTTC. This translates into CASRYGLEEYF.

For this clonotype: A read error may explain this, as a much larger clone is one base away. The V and J genes are TRBV27 and TRBJ2-1; 11 nucleotides agree with TRBD2. The CDR3 has 16 residues. CDR1 MNHEY and CDR2 SMNVEV come from the germline V gene (reference sequence). CDR3 coding DNA: TGTGTCAGCAGTTTAAGGGGACTAGCGGCCTACAATGAGCAGTTCTTC. It encodes CVSSLRGLAAYNEQFF.

This clonotype was picked up many times. The chain links TRBV27 to TRBJ1-6; no clear D. With 6 bases removed from V and 9 bases from J, the gap between germline ends came to 18 bases. The germline gives CDR1 MNHEY, CDR2 SMNVEV (reference sequence). The CDR3 is 15 residues long. The CDR3 DNA follows: TGTGCCAGCAGAGAGGGTCCAGTCTTCGGTTCACCCCTCCACTTT. It is translated as CASREGPVFGSPLHF.

This chain links TRBV28 with TRBJ1-5; 9 bases agree with TRBD1. The length of the CDR3 is 14 residues. Per the germline V gene, CDR1 is MDHEN and CDR2 is SYDVKM. The V and J ends lost 6 bases and 9 bases, in that order; junction bases with no gene match: 9. The CDR3 DNA sequence: TGTGCCAGCAGCTACGGACAGGGGTACTGGCCCCAGCATTTT. It encodes CASSYGQGYWPQHF.

This clonotype occurred many times. This sequence joins TRBV7-2 and TRBJ2-3, with D perhaps matching TRBD1 or TRBD2 (5 bases each). The CDR3 has 14 residues. Germline loops: CDR1 SGHTA, CDR2 FQGNSA. V gave up 1 base and J gave up 6 bases, with 11 bases separating them. CDR3 loop: CASSLGYGADTQYF. The CDR3 coding sequence is TGTGCCAGCAGCTTAGGGTACGGGGCCGATACGCAGTATTTT.

This clonotype has at least ten counts. The V and J genes are TRBV4-2 and TRBJ2-1, with 8 nucleotides matching TRBD2. V gave up 0 bases and J gave up 1 base; unmatched junction bases: 2. This CDR3 has 16 residues. Germline V gene data show CDR1 as LGHNA and CDR2 as YNFKEQ. CDR3 DNA: TGTGCCAGCAGCCAAGAAGCGGGAGAGTCCTACAATGAGCAGTTCTTC. Amino acids: CASSQEAGESYNEQFF.

This clonotype has a count of ten or more. DNA of the CDR3: TGTGCCAGCTCCCCTGACAGGTCGAACAATGAGCAGTTCTTC. Protein: CASSPDRSNNEQFF. V gene TRBV27 combines with J gene TRBJ2-1, with a tentative D call TRBD1 (6 bases). V dropped 8 bases and J dropped 5 bases, with 16 bases sitting between them. The CDR3 extends over 14 amino acids. Looked up from germline, CDR1 is MNHEY and CDR2 is SMNVEV (reference sequence).

Details on this clonotype: A much more abundant neighbour one base away suggests this may be a read error. The genes are TRBV7-8 and TRBJ2-1; D call uncertain. In germline, CDR1 is SGHVS, CDR2 FQNEAQ. V was pared by 2 bases and J by 15 bases, with 20 bases between. The length of the CDR3 is 14 residues. The CDR3 spells CASSLRRLEARRFF. CDR3 nucleotide sequence: TGTGCCAGCAGCTTACGTAGGCTAGAGGCTAGGCGGTTCTTC.

This clonotype was seen many times. The gene calls are TRBV11-2 and TRBJ2-7; D uncertain. This CDR3 comprises 13 residues. V dropped 1 base and J dropped 3 bases, with 7 bases sitting between them. The germline V gene has CDR1 SGHAT and CDR2 FQNNGV. For the CDR3, the DNA is TGTGCCAGCAGCTTAGGGCAACTCTACGAGCAGTACTTC. It encodes CASSLGQLYEQYF.

This clonotype was recorded many times. The chain recombines TRBV6-5 with TRBJ1-1; D gene uncertain. V was pared by 2 bases and J by 2 bases, with 6 bases between. The CDR3 consists of 13 residues. In germline, CDR1 is MNHEY, CDR2 SVGAGI. CDR3 DNA sequence: TGTGCCAGCAGTTACAGAGCAAACACTGAAGCTTTCTTT. Protein sequence: CASSYRANTEAFF.

This clonotype was counted at least ten times. This chain links TRBV9 with TRBJ2-7; D possibly corresponds to TRBD2 (6 bases). The CDR3 totals 15 residues. The ends were cut back, 0 bases at V and 4 bases at J, with 14 bases in the middle. Germline CDR1 is SGDLS and CDR2 is YYNGEE. CDR3 DNA: TGTGCCAGCAGCGTAGGTCGCACCGGAGGGTACGAGCAGTACTTC. This gives the protein CASSVGRTGGYEQYF.

V and J are TRBV7-9 and TRBJ2-7, with 9 bases lining up with TRBD1. The CDR3 is 14 amino acids. The V segment lost 5 bases and the J segment 3 bases; nucleotides outside the gene matches: 5. The germline V gene has CDR1 SEHNR and CDR2 FQNEAQ (reference sequence). The CDR3 region is CASSAPGQGYEQYF. The CDR3 region has the DNA TGTGCCAGCAGCGCACCGGGACAGGGCTACGAGCAGTACTTC. Drawing the rest from reference TRBV7-9 and TRBJ2-7, the complete variable domain is DTGVSQNPRHKITKRGQNVTFRCDPISEHNRLYWYRQTLGQGPEFLTYFQNEAQLEKSRLLSDRFSAERPKGSFSTLEIQRTEQGDSAMYLCASSAPGQGYEQYFGPGTRLTVT.

In its sample, this clonotype was seen a few times. The chain has TRBV7-6 and TRBJ1-1, with a tentative D call TRBD1 (5 bases). Trimming stripped 2 bases from V and 3 bases from J, with 13 bases between. Germline V lookup: CDR1 SGHVS, CDR2 FNYEAQ. The CDR3 sequence is 15 residues long. DNA of the CDR3: TGTGCCAGCAGCTTAACGCCGGAGGGGTACACTGAAGCTTTCTTT. Its protein product is CASSLTPEGYTEAFF.

This clonotype was recorded at least ten times. The chain uses TRBV7-8 and TRBJ1-3; 10 bases agree with TRBD1. V dropped 11 bases and J dropped 3; count of bases not matched to a gene: 7. This CDR3 is built from 14 residues. Germline CDR1 SGHVS, CDR2 FQNEAQ. The chain's CDR3 is CASRDRGFGNTIYF. CDR3 bases: TGTGCCTCCCGGGACAGGGGTTTTGGAAACACCATATATTTT.

In this sample, this clonotype turned up many times. J is TRBJ1-2 and V is TRBV7-9; maybe TRBD1 (5 bases). Trimming shortened V by 4 bases and J by 5 bases, and 11 bases separated the two germline ends. There are 13 residues in the CDR3. The germline V gene encodes CDR1 SEHNR and CDR2 FQNEAQ (reference sequence). The CDR3 spells CASSSWDAYGYTF. CDR3 coding DNA: TGTGCCAGCAGCTCCTGGGACGCTTATGGCTACACCTTC.

To note about this clonotype: Since a much larger clone is just one base distant, this may be a read error. The chain has TRBV27 and TRBJ2-7; weak D call: TRBD1 (6 bases). In germline, CDR1 is MNHEY, CDR2 SMNVEV (reference sequence). This CDR3 spans 14 amino acids. The CDR3 sequence is CASSLTGTSHEQYF. Here the CDR3 DNA reads TGTGCCAGCAGTTTAACAGGGACCTCCCACGAGCAGTACTTC.